This T cell receptor (beta chain) was recorded in a study of blood T cell repertoires in COVID-19. The CDR3 sequence is 15 residues long. Germline V gene data show CDR1 as LGHDT and CDR2 as YNNKEL (reference sequence). Trimming cost V 7 bases and J 4 bases; bases outside gene matches: 6. This clone is a singleton in its sample. Data came from immunoSEQ multiplex PCR; TCRdb stores just in-frame clones and leaves some out. Among around 81,000 clones listed, around 90% were seen once. This chain links TRBV3-1 (or the pseudogene TRBV3-2) with TRBJ1-5; 11 nucleotides line up with TRBD1. Sequencing input: peripheral blood. This receptor was taken from a man between 65 and 80 years old with acute or convalescent COVID-19. In DNA form, the CDR3 reads TGTGCCAGCAACCCGGGACAGGGGGAGAATCAGCCCCAGCATTTT. Translating it yields CASNPGQGENQPQHF.